Listed below are T cell receptor beta chains from one sample, sequenced in a study of shared clonotypes between healthy human individuals. Only in-frame clones appear in the TCRdb table, and some are missing; sequencing was by immunoSEQ multiplex PCR. The sample shows about a million clones, around 77% of them seen only once. Sample: memory CD4+ T cells from PBMCs. The receptor set was obtained from a man aged 18 to 35 in good health. Some clones in this sample may be carry-over from other donors' samples. CDR3s include the opening cysteine and the closing phenylalanine or tryptophan. D genes are given only for firm matches. A clone size is listed for some rows: how often the clone was seen (once, few, many), or a class if it is expanded.

cdr3_aa cdr3_nt clone_size d_call j_call v_call
CASSLKVGTGPVTQYF TGTGCCAGCAGCTTGAAGGTCGGGACAGGGCCGGTGACCCAGTACTTC - TRBD1 TRBJ2-5 TRBV5-6
CASTFTQISIGTGDSKGYTF TGTGCCAGCACCTTTACCCAAATTTCGATAGGGACAGGGGACAGTAAGGGCTACACCTTC - TRBD1 TRBJ1-2 TRBV5-4
CASSPGTGVNGELFF TGCGCCAGCAGCCCAGGAACCGGGGTTAACGGGGAGCTGTTTTTT - - TRBJ2-2 TRBV5-1
CASRRGGGSHGYTF TGTGCCAGCAGACGCGGCGGGGGATCACATGGCTACACCTTC - - TRBJ1-2 TRBV11-2
CASSLIGAGTEAFF TGTGCCAGCAGTTTAATCGGGGCCGGCACTGAAGCTTTCTTT - - TRBJ1-1 TRBV28
CSVEKERETQYF TGCAGCGTTGAAAAAGAACGAGAGACCCAGTACTTC - - TRBJ2-5 TRBV29-1
CASSPDLGSDTQYF TGTGCCAGCTCACCGGACTTGGGGTCAGATACGCAGTATTTT - - TRBJ2-3 TRBV18
CSVVSQYEYEQYF TGCAGCGTTGTGAGTCAGTACGAGTACGAGCAGTACTTC - - TRBJ2-7 TRBV29-1
CASSLTGTGGATNEKLFF TGTGCCAGCAGCTTAACCGGGACAGGGGGCGCAACTAATGAAAAACTGTTTTTT - TRBD1 TRBJ1-4 TRBV7-6
CASSSDRRGYTF TGTGCCAGCAGCTCCGACAGGAGGGGCTACACCTTC once - TRBJ1-2 TRBV25-1
CASSLDRYGGATNEKLFF TGTGCCAGCAGCTTAGATCGGTATGGCGGTGCAACTAATGAAAAACTGTTTTTT - - TRBJ1-4 TRBV11-2
CASRPKGGPADTQYF TGTGCCAGCAGGCCAAAAGGAGGGCCCGCAGATACGCAGTATTTT - - TRBJ2-3 TRBV5-4
CAWRKLGEQYF TGTGCCTGGAGGAAGCTAGGCGAGCAGTACTTC - - TRBJ2-7 TRBV30
CASSRVTGKETQYF TGCGCCAGCAGCCGAGTCACAGGGAAGGAGACCCAGTACTTC once - TRBJ2-5 TRBV4-1
CASSRPTTNEKLFF TGTGCCAGCAGCCGACCAACAACTAATGAAAAACTGTTTTTT once - TRBJ1-4 TRBV7-9
CASSLRETQYF TGTGCCAGCAGTTTACGGGAGACCCAGTACTTC - - TRBJ2-5 TRBV28
CASSLKRTGRANNEQFF TGTGCCAGTAGTCTGAAAAGGACAGGGCGGGCCAACAATGAGCAGTTCTTC once TRBD1 TRBJ2-1 TRBV19
CASSLEGRTYEQYF TGTGCCAGCAGCTTGGAGGGACGGACCTACGAGCAGTACTTC many - TRBJ2-7 TRBV7-2
CAWSAETVGYTF TGTGCCTGGAGTGCAGAGACAGTCGGCTACACCTTC - - TRBJ1-2 TRBV30
CASSNERNTEAFF TGTGCCAGCAGTAACGAGAGAAACACTGAAGCTTTCTTT - - TRBJ1-1 TRBV6-1
CASSPIGLTTGELFF TGTGCCAGCAGCCCGATCGGCCTAACCACCGGGGAGCTGTTTTTT - - TRBJ2-2 TRBV5-4
CASSEQGVSFSGNTIYF TGCGCCAGCAGCGAACAGGGGGTCTCCTTCTCTGGAAACACCATATATTTT - TRBD1 TRBJ1-3 TRBV5-1
CASSLGLAGSYEQYF TGTGCCAGCAGCTTAGGACTAGCGGGAAGCTACGAGCAGTACTTC - TRBD2 TRBJ2-7 TRBV7-3
CASSIGIAGAAETQYF TGTGCCAGCAGCATCGGGATCGCAGGGGCGGCAGAGACCCAGTACTTC - - TRBJ2-5 TRBV7-3
CASSLSYPVGFYGYTF TGTGCCAGCAGTTTAAGCTACCCCGTCGGGTTCTATGGCTACACCTTC - - TRBJ1-2 TRBV28
CASSARLAGGLAVYTDTQYF TGTGCCAGCAGCGCCCGACTAGCGGGAGGGTTAGCCGTATACACAGATACGCAGTATTTT - TRBD2 TRBJ2-3 TRBV7-8
CASSPRLASEQFF TGTGCCAGCAGCCCTAGACTAGCGAGTGAGCAGTTCTTC - TRBD2 TRBJ2-1 TRBV7-3
CASSENQGLNYGYTF TGTGCCAGCAGTGAGAATCAGGGATTAAACTATGGCTACACCTTC - - TRBJ1-2 TRBV6-1
CASSVHTPGLADRNKVNEQFF TGTGCCAGCAGCGTACATACCCCGGGACTAGCGGATCGGAATAAGGTCAATGAGCAGTTCTTC few TRBD2 TRBJ2-1 TRBV9
CASTPGGFSREQYF TGTGCCAGCACCCCTGGGGGCTTCAGCCGGGAGCAGTACTTC few - TRBJ2-7 TRBV27
CASSQAGLVSFFGQYF TGCGCCAGCAGCCAAGCGGGACTAGTAAGTTTTTTCGGGCAGTACTTC once TRBD2 TRBJ2-7 TRBV4-1
CASSHDSTDTQYF TGTGCCAGCTCACACGATAGCACAGATACGCAGTATTTT - - TRBJ2-3 TRBV18
CASSHLAGTNTGELFF TGCGCCAGCAGCCACCTAGCGGGGACGAACACCGGGGAGCTGTTTTTT - TRBD2 TRBJ2-2 TRBV4-3
CASTLPGTAVGGANVLTF TGCGCCAGCACCCTACCCGGGACAGCGGTGGGGGGGGCCAACGTCCTGACTTTC - TRBD1 TRBJ2-6 TRBV5-1
CASSPGGRSDRPNTEAFF TGTGCCAGCTCACCAGGGGGCCGGTCCGACAGACCAAACACTGAAGCTTTCTTT - - TRBJ1-1 TRBV18
CASTSTSTGRNTEAFF TGTGCCAGTACCTCCACCTCGACAGGGAGGAACACTGAAGCTTTCTTT many TRBD1 TRBJ1-1 TRBV19
CASSQEPSGGFVDTQYF TGTGCCAGCAGCCAAGAGCCCAGCGGGGGCTTCGTAGATACGCAGTATTTT - TRBD2 TRBJ2-3 TRBV4-2
CASSSGTGGWGTEAFF TGTGCCAGCTCATCCGGGACAGGGGGTTGGGGCACTGAAGCTTTCTTT - TRBD1 TRBJ1-1 TRBV18
CASSFRQGAKSEAFF TGTGCCAGCAGCTTCCGACAGGGGGCGAAGTCTGAAGCTTTCTTT - TRBD1 TRBJ1-1 TRBV5-4
CASSGSGPWYNSPLHF TGTGCCAGCAGTGGGAGTGGCCCGTGGTATAATTCACCCCTCCACTTT once - TRBJ1-6 TRBV7-9
CASRPGTGGPGTEAFF TGTGCCAGCAGGCCCGGGACAGGGGGCCCTGGCACTGAAGCTTTCTTT - TRBD1 TRBJ1-1 TRBV2
CASSAGYEGNTIYF TGTGCCAGCAGTGCGGGTTACGAGGGAAACACCATATATTTT - - TRBJ1-3 TRBV6-1
CASSTDRVGPETQYF TGTGCCAGCAGCACGGACAGGGTCGGGCCAGAGACCCAGTACTTC - TRBD1 TRBJ2-5 TRBV11-2
CASWSGRADNEQFF TGCGCCAGCTGGAGCGGGAGAGCTGACAATGAGCAGTTCTTC - TRBD2 TRBJ2-1 TRBV5-1
CASTPREGEGSPLHF TGTGCCAGCACCCCTCGGGAAGGCGAGGGTTCACCCCTCCACTTT - - TRBJ1-6 TRBV7-8
CASSEIQGAGNEKLFF TGCGCCAGCAGCGAAATACAGGGTGCGGGGAATGAAAAACTGTTTTTT - - TRBJ1-4 TRBV5-1
CASSVTGVLGETQYF TGCGCCAGCAGCGTTACAGGGGTATTAGGGGAGACCCAGTACTTC - TRBD1 TRBJ2-5 TRBV5-1
CASSMGYTQYF TGTGCCAGCAGTATGGGATATACGCAGTATTTT - - TRBJ2-3 TRBV28
CASSPLGADTGELFF TGCGCCAGCAGCCCTCTTGGGGCTGACACCGGGGAGCTGTTTTTT few - TRBJ2-2 TRBV5-1
CASKLEGTPRGTQYF TGTGCCAGTAAACTAGAAGGGACTCCGCGGGGTACGCAGTATTTT once - TRBJ2-3 TRBV19
CASRPGASTDTQYF TGTGCCAGCAGGCCAGGGGCCAGCACAGATACGCAGTATTTT once - TRBJ2-3 TRBV6-1
CASSGGPRETQYF TGTGCCAGCAGCGGGGGCCCGCGGGAGACCCAGTACTTC once - TRBJ2-5 TRBV11-3
CASSAGQQNTEAFF TGTGCCAGCAGCGCGGGACAGCAGAACACTGAAGCTTTCTTT few TRBD1 TRBJ1-1 TRBV9
CASSLGQGSRGYTF TGTGCCAGCAGCTTAGGACAGGGGTCGCGGGGCTACACCTTC few TRBD1 TRBJ1-2 TRBV7-9
CASSAVDWRNTGELFF TGCGCCAGCAGTGCGGTAGATTGGCGGAACACCGGGGAGCTGTTTTTT few - TRBJ2-2 TRBV10-1
CAISSGTGPLEAFF TGTGCCATCAGTTCCGGGACAGGGCCCCTTGAAGCTTTCTTT few TRBD1 TRBJ1-1 TRBV10-3
CASSLGVFSSEAFF TGTGCCAGCAGCCTGGGGGTCTTTTCAAGTGAAGCTTTCTTT many - TRBJ1-1 TRBV5-5
CAWKDRGGLDYGYTF TGTGCCTGGAAGGACAGGGGAGGGCTTGATTATGGCTACACCTTC - TRBD1 TRBJ1-2 TRBV30
CASTLRQGSDNEQFF TGCGCCAGCACCTTGCGACAGGGCAGTGACAATGAGCAGTTCTTC - TRBD1 TRBJ2-1 TRBV5-1